This paragraph reports one TCR beta chain. Its antigen is not identified. This sample stems from a study of cytomegalovirus exposure and HLA in healthy donors. Findings and caveats of the study: V- and J-gene trimming of TCR beta was linked (in a later analysis) to a missense DCLRE1C variant.

The CDR3 has 13 residues. The V gene lost 6 bases and the J gene lost 8 bases, with 14 bases spanning the gap. The germline gives CDR1 SEHNR, CDR2 FQNEAQ (reference sequence). The primer mix had 60 Vbeta and 13 Jbeta primers. Method: immunoSEQ multiplex PCR; TCRdb's copy keeps in-frame clones and lacks some. The sample table sets out some 120,000 clones. The receptor was isolated from a man younger than 35 in good health and CMV-seronegative. Sequenced: PBMCs. V gene TRBV7-9 combines with J gene TRBJ2-1; D gene ambiguous. CDR3 amino acids: CASSPPASDEQFF. The CDR3 nucleotides are TGTGCCAGCAGTCCACCGGCCAGCGATGAGCAGTTCTTC. Together with reference TRBV7-9 and TRBJ2-1, the CDR3 gives the full variable domain: DTGVSQNPRHKITKRGQNVTFRCDPISEHNRLYWYRQTLGQGPEFLTYFQNEAQLEKSRLLSDRFSAERPKGSFSTLEIQRTEQGDSAMYLCASSPPASDEQFFGPGTRLTVL.